Listed below are T cell receptor beta chains from one sample, sequenced in a study of shared clonotypes between healthy human individuals. Clones were read by immunoSEQ multiplex PCR, and TCRdb kept only the in-frame ones, dropping some. The sample contains about 300,000 clones, 74% of which appear only once. The sample was memory CD4+ T cells sorted from blood. The receptor set was obtained from a man aged 25-45 years in good health. The CDR3 runs from the conserved cysteine through the conserved F or W. The D gene is left open where the match is weak. Expanded clones get a size class; other rows say once, few or many, or leave the size out.

CDR3nt: TGTGCCAGCAGTTTATACGGGGTGGGGACTAGCGGAGCCCCGAGGCGCTACGAGCAGTACTTC
CDR3aa: CASSLYGVGTSGAPRRYEQYF
v_gene: TRBV28
j_gene: TRBJ2-7
d_gene: TRBD2
abundance: NA

CDR3nt: TGTGCCAGCAGAAGACTAGCGGGAGTTACAGATACGCAGTATTTT
CDR3aa: CASRRLAGVTDTQYF
v_gene: TRBV6-6
j_gene: TRBJ2-3
d_gene: TRBD2
abundance: once

CDR3nt: TGTGCCAGCACGCCCATTAGCGGGACCAGCTCCTACGAGCAGTACTTC
CDR3aa: CASTPISGTSSYEQYF
v_gene: TRBV11-2
j_gene: TRBJ2-7
d_gene: TRBD2
abundance: NA

CDR3nt: TGTGCCAGCTCACCATCTCCGGGACAGGCCGACTATGGCTACACCTTC
CDR3aa: CASSPSPGQADYGYTF
v_gene: TRBV18
j_gene: TRBJ1-2
d_gene: TRBD1
abundance: many

CDR3nt: TGCAGCGTTGAAAACCCTCGGGGGGTAGCGGGAGGGCCGTATGACACAGATACGCAGTATTTT
CDR3aa: CSVENPRGVAGGPYDTDTQYF
v_gene: TRBV29-1
j_gene: TRBJ2-3
d_gene: TRBD2
abundance: NA

CDR3nt: TGCGCCAGCAGACAGGGAATTCAGCCCCAGCATTTT
CDR3aa: CASRQGIQPQHF
v_gene: TRBV6-5
j_gene: TRBJ1-5
d_gene: TRBD1
abundance: NA

CDR3nt: TGTGCCAGCTCACCAATTAGGGGCGGCGATCAGCCCCAGCATTTT
CDR3aa: CASSPIRGGDQPQHF
v_gene: TRBV18
j_gene: TRBJ1-5
d_gene: NA
abundance: NA

CDR3nt: TGTGCCAGCAGCTTAATGCTACAGTTATGGACTGAAGCTTTCTTT
CDR3aa: CASSLMLQLWTEAFF
v_gene: TRBV7-9
j_gene: TRBJ1-1
d_gene: NA
abundance: NA

CDR3nt: TGTGCCAGCAGCCCTACTAGCGGGTACTACAATGAGCAGTTCTTC
CDR3aa: CASSPTSGYYNEQFF
v_gene: TRBV11-2
j_gene: TRBJ2-1
d_gene: TRBD2
abundance: NA

CDR3nt: TGTGCCAGCAGCCCACCTATGGGGGGGCTTTGGACCGGGGAGCTGTTTTTT
CDR3aa: CASSPPMGGLWTGELFF
v_gene: TRBV7-9
j_gene: TRBJ2-2
d_gene: NA
abundance: NA

CDR3nt: TGTGCCAGCAGGACAGATAAGGAGACCCAGTACTTC
CDR3aa: CASRTDKETQYF
v_gene: TRBV2
j_gene: TRBJ2-5
d_gene: NA
abundance: NA

CDR3nt: TGTGCCAGCAGGCCAGCGGGCCCTACCGCTTTATTT
CDR3aa: CASRPAGPTALF
v_gene: TRBV7-2
j_gene: TRBJ1-1
d_gene: NA
abundance: NA

CDR3nt: TGTGCCAGCGGCGAGTCACAGGTCACCGAGCAGTACTTC
CDR3aa: CASGESQVTEQYF
v_gene: TRBV13
j_gene: TRBJ2-7
d_gene: NA
abundance: NA

CDR3nt: TGTGCCAGCAGCTTATGGGAGACTAGCGGGAAAAACAATGAGCAGTTCTTC
CDR3aa: CASSLWETSGKNNEQFF
v_gene: TRBV11-1
j_gene: TRBJ2-1
d_gene: TRBD2
abundance: few

CDR3nt: TGCAGCGCTAGACAGGGGGCCGAGATGACTGAAGCTTTCTTT
CDR3aa: CSARQGAEMTEAFF
v_gene: TRBV29-1
j_gene: TRBJ1-1
d_gene: TRBD1
abundance: NA

CDR3nt: TGCGCCAGCAGTGAAGCGGGGGGCGCGGAACAGCCCCAGCATTTT
CDR3aa: CASSEAGGAEQPQHF
v_gene: TRBV10-2
j_gene: TRBJ1-5
d_gene: NA
abundance: NA

CDR3nt: TGTGCCAGTTCCTTTGGGGGAGGGGCCTATGGCTACACCTTC
CDR3aa: CASSFGGGAYGYTF
v_gene: TRBV19
j_gene: TRBJ1-2
d_gene: NA
abundance: NA

CDR3nt: TGTGCCACCAGCAGAGGAGGGGGAAATTACTACGAGCAGTACTTC
CDR3aa: CATSRGGGNYYEQYF
v_gene: TRBV15
j_gene: TRBJ2-7
d_gene: NA
abundance: NA

CDR3nt: TGTGCCAGCAGTGAAACTCTGGGGGGCCGCTATGGCTACACCTTC
CDR3aa: CASSETLGGRYGYTF
v_gene: TRBV6-1
j_gene: TRBJ1-2
d_gene: NA
abundance: once

CDR3nt: TGTGCCAGTTTAGACGGGGCCCGGGATGAAAAACTGTTTTTT
CDR3aa: CASLDGARDEKLFF
v_gene: TRBV2
j_gene: TRBJ1-4
d_gene: NA
abundance: NA

CDR3nt: TGTGCCAGCAGTCCCTTCCTTAGCTCCTACGAGCAGTACTTC
CDR3aa: CASSPFLSSYEQYF
v_gene: TRBV6-5
j_gene: TRBJ2-7
d_gene: NA
abundance: once

CDR3nt: TGTGCCAGTAGTATAGCCTCTGGAAACACCATATATTTT
CDR3aa: CASSIASGNTIYF
v_gene: TRBV19
j_gene: TRBJ1-3
d_gene: NA
abundance: many

CDR3nt: TGTGCCAGCAGTGAATGGGGCTCCAGGAGCTCCTACAATGAGCAGTTCTTC
CDR3aa: CASSEWGSRSSYNEQFF
v_gene: TRBV2
j_gene: TRBJ2-1
d_gene: NA
abundance: NA

CDR3nt: TGTGCCTGGAGACGGCCGCCTAGAGACTATGGCTACACCTTC
CDR3aa: CAWRRPPRDYGYTF
v_gene: TRBV30
j_gene: TRBJ1-2
d_gene: NA
abundance: once

CDR3nt: TGTGCCAGCAGCATACAGGGTTCTAATCAGCCCCAGCATTTT
CDR3aa: CASSIQGSNQPQHF
v_gene: TRBV7-9
j_gene: TRBJ1-5
d_gene: NA
abundance: NA